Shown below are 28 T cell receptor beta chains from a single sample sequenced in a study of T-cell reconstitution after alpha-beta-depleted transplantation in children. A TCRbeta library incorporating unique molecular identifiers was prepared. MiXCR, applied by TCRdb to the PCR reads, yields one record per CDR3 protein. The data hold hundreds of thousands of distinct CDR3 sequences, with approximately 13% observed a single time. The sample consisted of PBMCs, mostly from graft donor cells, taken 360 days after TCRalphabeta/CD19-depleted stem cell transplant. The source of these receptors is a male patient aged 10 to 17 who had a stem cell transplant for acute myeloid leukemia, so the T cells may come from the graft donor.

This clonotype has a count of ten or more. CDR3 in DNA: TGCAGTGCTACCCGACTAGCGGGCCCCAGCGAGCAGTACTTC. It encodes CSATRLAGPSEQYF. This sequence joins TRBV20-1 and TRBJ2-7, with 10 bases aligning to TRBD2. The CDR3 is 14 residues long. V was pared by 4 bases and J by 6 bases, with 9 bases of the junction left unmatched. CDR1 is DFQATT, CDR2 SNEGSKA, per germline (reference sequence).

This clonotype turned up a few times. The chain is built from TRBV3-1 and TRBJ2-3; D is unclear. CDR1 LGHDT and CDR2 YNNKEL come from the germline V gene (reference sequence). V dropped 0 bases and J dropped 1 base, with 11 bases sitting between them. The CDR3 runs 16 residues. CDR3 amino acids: CASSQDGLGGTDTQYF. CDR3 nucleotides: TGTGCCAGCAGCCAAGACGGCCTTGGGGGCACAGATACGCAGTATTTT.

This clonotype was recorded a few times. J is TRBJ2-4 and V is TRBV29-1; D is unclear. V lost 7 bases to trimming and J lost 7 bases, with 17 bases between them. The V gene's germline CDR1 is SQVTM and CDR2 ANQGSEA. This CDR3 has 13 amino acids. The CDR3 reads CSAPDEYLNIQYF. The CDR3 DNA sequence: TGCAGCGCTCCTGACGAGTATCTTAACATTCAGTACTTC.

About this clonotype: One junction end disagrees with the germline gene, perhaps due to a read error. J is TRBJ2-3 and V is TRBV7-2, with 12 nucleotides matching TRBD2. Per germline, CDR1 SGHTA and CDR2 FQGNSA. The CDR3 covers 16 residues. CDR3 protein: CASSLTSGSRTDTKYF. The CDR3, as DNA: TGTGCCAGCAGCTTGACTAGCGGGAGTAGGACAGATACGAAGTATTTT. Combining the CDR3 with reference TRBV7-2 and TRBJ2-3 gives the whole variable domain GAGVSQSPSNKVTEKGKDVELRCDPISGHTALYWYRQSLGQGLEFLIYFQGNSAPDKSGLPSDRFSAERTGGSVSTLTIQRTQQEDSAVYLCASSLTSGSRTDTKYFGPGTRLTVL.

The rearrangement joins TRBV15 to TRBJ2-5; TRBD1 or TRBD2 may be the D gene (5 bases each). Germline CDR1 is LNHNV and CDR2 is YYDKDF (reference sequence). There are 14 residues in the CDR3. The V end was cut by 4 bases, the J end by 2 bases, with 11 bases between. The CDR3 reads CATSIRGPQETQYF. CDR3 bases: TGTGCCACCAGCATACGGGGACCTCAAGAGACCCAGTACTTC.

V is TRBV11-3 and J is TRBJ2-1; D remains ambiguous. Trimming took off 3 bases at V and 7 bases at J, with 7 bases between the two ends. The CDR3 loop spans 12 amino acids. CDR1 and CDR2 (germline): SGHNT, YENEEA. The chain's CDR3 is CASSFSRNEQFF. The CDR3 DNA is TGTGCCAGCAGCTTCAGTCGAAATGAGCAGTTCTTC.

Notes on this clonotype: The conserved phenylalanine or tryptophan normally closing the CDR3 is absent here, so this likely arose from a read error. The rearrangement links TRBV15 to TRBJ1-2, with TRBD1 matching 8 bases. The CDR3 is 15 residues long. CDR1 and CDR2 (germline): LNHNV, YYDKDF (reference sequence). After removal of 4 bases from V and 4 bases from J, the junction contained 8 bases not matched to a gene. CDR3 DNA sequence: TGTGCCACCAGCACTCTCGGGACAGGAATCTATGGCTACACCTCC. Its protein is CATSTLGTGIYGYTS.

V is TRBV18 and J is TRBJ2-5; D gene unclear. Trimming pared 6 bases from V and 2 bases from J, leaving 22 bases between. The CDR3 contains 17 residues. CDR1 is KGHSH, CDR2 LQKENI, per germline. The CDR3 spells CASSQITAYSGQETQYF. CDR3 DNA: TGTGCCAGCTCCCAGATTACAGCCTACTCCGGGCAAGAGACCCAGTACTTC. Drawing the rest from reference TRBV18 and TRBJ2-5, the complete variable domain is NAGVMQNPRHLVRRRGQEARLRCSPMKGHSHVYWYRQLPEEGLKFMVYLQKENIIDESGMPKERFSAEFPKEGPSILRIQQVVRGDSAAYFCASSQITAYSGQETQYFGPGTRLLVL.

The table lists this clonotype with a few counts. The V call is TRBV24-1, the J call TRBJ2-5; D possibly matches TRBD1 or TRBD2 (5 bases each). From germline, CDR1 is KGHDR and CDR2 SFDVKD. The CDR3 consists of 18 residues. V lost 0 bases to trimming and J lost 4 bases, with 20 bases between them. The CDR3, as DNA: TGTGCCACCAGTGATTTGAAAGATAGACGGGACCAGCGAGAGACCCAGTACTTC. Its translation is CATSDLKDRRDQRETQYF.

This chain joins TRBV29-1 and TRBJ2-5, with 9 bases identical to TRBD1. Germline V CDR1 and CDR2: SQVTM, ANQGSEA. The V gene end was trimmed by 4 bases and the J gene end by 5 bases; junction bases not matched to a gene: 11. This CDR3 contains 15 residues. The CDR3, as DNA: TGCAGCGTTGTCAAGGACAGGGGCCAGCGGGAGACCCAGTACTTC. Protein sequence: CSVVKDRGQRETQYF.

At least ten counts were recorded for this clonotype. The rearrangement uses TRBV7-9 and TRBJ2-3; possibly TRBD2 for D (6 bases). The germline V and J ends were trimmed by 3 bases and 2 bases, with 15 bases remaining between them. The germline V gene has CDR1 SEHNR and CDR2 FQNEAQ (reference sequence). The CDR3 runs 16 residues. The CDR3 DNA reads TGTGCCAGCAGCTTGGAGGCGGGATGGGACACAGATACGCAGTATTTT. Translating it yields CASSLEAGWDTDTQYF.

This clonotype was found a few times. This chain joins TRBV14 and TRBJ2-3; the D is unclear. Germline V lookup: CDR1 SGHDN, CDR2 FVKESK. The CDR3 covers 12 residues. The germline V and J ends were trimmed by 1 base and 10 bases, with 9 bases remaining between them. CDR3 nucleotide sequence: TGTGCCAGCAGCCAAGTTCCAGCAGCGCAGTATTTT. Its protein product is CASSQVPAAQYF.

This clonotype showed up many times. CDR3 in amino acids: CASSQAREQFF. CDR3 coding DNA: TGTGCCAGCAGCCAAGCTCGTGAGCAGTTCTTC. The chain employs TRBV28 and TRBJ2-1; D call uncertain. The CDR3 covers 11 residues. Trimming pared 6 bases from V and 9 bases from J, leaving 9 bases between. In germline, CDR1 is MDHEN, CDR2 SYDVKM.

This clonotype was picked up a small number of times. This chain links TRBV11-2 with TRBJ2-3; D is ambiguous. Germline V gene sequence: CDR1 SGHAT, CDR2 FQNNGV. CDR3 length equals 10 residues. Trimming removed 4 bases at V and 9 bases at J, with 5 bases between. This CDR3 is CASSYTTQYF. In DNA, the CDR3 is TGTGCCAGCAGCTATACCACGCAGTATTTT.

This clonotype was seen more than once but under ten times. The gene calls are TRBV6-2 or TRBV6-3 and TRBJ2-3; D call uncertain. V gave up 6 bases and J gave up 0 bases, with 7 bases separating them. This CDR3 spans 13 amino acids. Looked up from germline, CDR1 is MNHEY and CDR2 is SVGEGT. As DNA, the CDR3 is TGTGCCAGCAGGGAAGGAAGCACAGATACGCAGTATTTT. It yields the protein CASREGSTDTQYF.

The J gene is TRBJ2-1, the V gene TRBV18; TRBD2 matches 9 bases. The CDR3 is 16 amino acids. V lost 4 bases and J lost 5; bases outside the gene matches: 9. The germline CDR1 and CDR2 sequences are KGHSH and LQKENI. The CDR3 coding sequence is TGTGCCAGCTCACTGTCGACTAGCGGAGGCCACAATGAGCAGTTCTTC. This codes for CASSLSTSGGHNEQFF.

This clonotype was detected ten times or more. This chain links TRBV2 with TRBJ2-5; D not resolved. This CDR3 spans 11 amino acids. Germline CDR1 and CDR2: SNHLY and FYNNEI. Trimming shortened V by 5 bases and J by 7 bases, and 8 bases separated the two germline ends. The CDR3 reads CASSFIGTQYF. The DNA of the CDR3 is TGTGCCAGCAGTTTCATTGGGACCCAGTACTTC.

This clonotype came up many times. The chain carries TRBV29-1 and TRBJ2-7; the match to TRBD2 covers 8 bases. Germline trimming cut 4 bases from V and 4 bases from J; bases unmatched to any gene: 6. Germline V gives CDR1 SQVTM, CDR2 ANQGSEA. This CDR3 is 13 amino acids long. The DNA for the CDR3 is TGCAGCGTTGCTACCGGGACTAGATACGAGCAGTACTTC. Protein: CSVATGTRYEQYF.

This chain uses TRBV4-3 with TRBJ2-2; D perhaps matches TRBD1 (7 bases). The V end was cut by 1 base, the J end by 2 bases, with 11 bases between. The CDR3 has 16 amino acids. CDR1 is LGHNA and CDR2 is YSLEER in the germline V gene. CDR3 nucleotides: TGCGCCAGCAGCCAAGGGCAGGGGGGAAACACCGGGGAGCTGTTTTTT. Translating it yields CASSQGQGGNTGELFF.

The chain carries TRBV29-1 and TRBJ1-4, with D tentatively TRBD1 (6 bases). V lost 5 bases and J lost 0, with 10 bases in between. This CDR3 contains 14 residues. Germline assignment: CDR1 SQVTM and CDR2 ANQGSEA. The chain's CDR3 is CSVSRGATNEKLFF. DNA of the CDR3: TGCAGCGTTTCAAGGGGGGCAACTAATGAAAAACTGTTTTTT.

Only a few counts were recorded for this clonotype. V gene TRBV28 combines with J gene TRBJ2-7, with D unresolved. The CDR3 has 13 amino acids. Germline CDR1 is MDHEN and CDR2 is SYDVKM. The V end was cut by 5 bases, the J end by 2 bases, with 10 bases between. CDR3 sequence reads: CASSRTGPYEQYF. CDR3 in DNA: TGTGCCAGCAGTCGGACGGGCCCCTACGAGCAGTACTTC.

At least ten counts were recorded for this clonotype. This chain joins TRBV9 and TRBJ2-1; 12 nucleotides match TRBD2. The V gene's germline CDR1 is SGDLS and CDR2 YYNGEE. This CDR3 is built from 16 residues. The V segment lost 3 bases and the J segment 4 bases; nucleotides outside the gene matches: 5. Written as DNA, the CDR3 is TGTGCCAGCAGCGGTCGTGGGACTAGCGGGTACAATGAGCAGTTCTTC. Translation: CASSGRGTSGYNEQFF. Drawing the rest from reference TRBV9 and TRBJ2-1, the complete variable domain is DSGVTQTPKHLITATGQRVTLRCSPRSGDLSVYWYQQSLDQGLQFLIQYYNGEERAKGNILERFSAQQFPDLHSELNLSSLELGDSALYFCASSGRGTSGYNEQFFGPGTRLTVL.

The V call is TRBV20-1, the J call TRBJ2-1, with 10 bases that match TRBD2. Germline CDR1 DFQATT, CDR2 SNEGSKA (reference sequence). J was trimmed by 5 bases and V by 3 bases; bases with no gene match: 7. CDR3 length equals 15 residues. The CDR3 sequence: CSASLTSGTDNEQFF. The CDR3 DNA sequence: TGCAGTGCTAGTCTCACTAGCGGGACGGACAATGAGCAGTTCTTC.

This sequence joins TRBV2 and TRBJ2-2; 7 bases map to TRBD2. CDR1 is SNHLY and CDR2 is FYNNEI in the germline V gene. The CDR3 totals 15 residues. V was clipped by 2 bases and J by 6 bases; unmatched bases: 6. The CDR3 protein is CASSELAGDPGELFF. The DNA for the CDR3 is TGTGCCAGCAGTGAATTGGCGGGAGATCCCGGGGAGCTGTTTTTT.

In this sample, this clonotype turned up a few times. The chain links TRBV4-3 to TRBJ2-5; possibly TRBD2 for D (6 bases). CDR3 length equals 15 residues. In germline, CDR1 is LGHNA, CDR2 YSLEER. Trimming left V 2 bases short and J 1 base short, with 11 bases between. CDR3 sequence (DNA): TGCGCCAGCAGCCAACTTCCGGGACTCCAAGAGACCCAGTACTTC. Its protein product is CASSQLPGLQETQYF.

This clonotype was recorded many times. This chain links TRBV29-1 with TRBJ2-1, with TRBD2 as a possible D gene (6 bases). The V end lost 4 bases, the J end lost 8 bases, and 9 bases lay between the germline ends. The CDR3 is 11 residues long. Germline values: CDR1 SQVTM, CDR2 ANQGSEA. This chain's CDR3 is CSVGGGHEQFF. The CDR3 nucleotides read TGCAGCGTTGGTGGAGGGCATGAGCAGTTCTTC.

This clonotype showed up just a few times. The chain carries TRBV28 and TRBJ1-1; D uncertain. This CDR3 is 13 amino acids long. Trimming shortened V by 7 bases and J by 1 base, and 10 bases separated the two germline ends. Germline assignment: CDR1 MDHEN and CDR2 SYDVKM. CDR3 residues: CASTPDQNTEAFF. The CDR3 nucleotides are TGTGCCAGCACCCCCGATCAGAACACTGAAGCTTTCTTT.

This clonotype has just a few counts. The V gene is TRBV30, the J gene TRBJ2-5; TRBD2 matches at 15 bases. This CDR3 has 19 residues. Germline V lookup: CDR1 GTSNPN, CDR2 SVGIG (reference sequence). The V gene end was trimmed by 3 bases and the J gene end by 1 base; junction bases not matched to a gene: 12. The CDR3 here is CAWSATRTSGRGIQETQYF. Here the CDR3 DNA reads TGTGCCTGGAGCGCAACCCGGACTAGCGGGAGGGGGATCCAAGAGACCCAGTACTTC.